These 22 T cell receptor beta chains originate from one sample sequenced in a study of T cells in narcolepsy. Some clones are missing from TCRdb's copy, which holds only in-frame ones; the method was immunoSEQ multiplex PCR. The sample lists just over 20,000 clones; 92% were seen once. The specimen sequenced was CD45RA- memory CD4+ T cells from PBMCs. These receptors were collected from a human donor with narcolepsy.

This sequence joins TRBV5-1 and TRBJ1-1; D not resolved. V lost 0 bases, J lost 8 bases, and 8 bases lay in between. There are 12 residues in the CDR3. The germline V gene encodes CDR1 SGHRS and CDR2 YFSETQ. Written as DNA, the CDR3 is TGCGCCAGCAGCTTGGGAGTTGCCGAAGCTTTCTTT. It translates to CASSLGVAEAFF.

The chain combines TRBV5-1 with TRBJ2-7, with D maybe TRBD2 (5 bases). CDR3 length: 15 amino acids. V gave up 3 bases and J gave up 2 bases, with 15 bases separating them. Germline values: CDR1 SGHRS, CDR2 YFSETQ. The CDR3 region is CASSSGSGFPYEQYF. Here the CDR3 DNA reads TGCGCCAGCAGCTCGGGGTCAGGTTTCCCCTACGAGCAGTACTTC.

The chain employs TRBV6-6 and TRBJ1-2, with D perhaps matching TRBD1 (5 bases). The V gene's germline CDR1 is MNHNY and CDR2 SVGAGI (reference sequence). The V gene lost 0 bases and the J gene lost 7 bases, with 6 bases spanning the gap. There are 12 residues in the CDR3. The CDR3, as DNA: TGTGCCAGCAGTTACTCTGGGGGTGGCTACACCTTC. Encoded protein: CASSYSGGGYTF.

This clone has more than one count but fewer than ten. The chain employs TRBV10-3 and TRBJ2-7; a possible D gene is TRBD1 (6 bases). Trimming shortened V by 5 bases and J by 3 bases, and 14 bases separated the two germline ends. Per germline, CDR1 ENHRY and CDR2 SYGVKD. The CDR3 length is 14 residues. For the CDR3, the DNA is TGTGCCATCAGTCTCCGGGACACTGGCTACGAGCAGTACTTC. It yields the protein CAISLRDTGYEQYF.

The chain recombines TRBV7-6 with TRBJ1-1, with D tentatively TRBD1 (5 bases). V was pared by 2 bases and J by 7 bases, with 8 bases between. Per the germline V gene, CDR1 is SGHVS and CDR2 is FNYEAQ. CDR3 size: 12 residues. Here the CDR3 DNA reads TGTGCCAGCAGCTTAATTCAGGGTGAAGCTTTCTTT. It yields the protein CASSLIQGEAFF.

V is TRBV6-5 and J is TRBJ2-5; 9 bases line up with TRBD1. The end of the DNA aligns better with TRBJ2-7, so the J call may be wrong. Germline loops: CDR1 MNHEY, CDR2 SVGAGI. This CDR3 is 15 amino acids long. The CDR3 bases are TGTGCCAGCAGTCCAACAGGGGGCATCTTATACGAGCAGTACTTC. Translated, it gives CASSPTGGILYEQYF.

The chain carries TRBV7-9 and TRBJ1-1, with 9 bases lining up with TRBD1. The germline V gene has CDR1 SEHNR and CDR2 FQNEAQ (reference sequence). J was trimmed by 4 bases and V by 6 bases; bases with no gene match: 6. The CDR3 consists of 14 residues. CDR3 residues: CASRYDRGGTEAFF. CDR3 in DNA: TGTGCCAGCAGATACGACAGGGGGGGCACTGAAGCTTTCTTT.

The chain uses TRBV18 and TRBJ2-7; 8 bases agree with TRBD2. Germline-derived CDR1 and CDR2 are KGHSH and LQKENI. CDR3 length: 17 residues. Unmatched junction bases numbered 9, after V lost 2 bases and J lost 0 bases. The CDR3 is CASSPVGGRPHSYEQYF. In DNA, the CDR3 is TGTGCCAGCTCACCAGTCGGCGGGAGGCCGCACTCCTACGAGCAGTACTTC.

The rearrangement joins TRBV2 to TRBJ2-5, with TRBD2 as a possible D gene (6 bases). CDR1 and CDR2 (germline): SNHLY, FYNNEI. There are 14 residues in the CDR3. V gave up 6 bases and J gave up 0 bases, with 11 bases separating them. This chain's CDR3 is CASSAGMNQETQYF. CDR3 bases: TGTGCCAGCAGCGCGGGAATGAACCAAGAGACCCAGTACTTC.

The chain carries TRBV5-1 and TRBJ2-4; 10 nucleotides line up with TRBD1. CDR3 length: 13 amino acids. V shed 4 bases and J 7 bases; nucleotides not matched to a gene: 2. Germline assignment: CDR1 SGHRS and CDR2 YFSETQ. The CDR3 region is CASSPGQGNIQYF. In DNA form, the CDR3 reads TGCGCCAGCAGCCCGGGACAGGGGAACATTCAGTACTTC.

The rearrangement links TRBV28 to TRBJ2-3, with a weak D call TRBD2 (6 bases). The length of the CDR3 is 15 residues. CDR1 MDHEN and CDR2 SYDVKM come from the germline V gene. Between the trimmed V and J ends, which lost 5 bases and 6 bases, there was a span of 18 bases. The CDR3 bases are TGTGCCAGCAGTCCCCCTCACGCGGGGTACGATACGCAGTATTTT. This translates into CASSPPHAGYDTQYF. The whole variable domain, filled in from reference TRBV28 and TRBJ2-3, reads DVKVTQSSRYLVKRTGEKVFLECVQDMDHENMFWYRQDPGLGLRLIYFSYDVKMKEKGDIPEGYSVSREKKERFSLILESASTNQTSMYLCASSPPHAGYDTQYFGPGTRLTVL.

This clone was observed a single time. CDR3: CASSQKANSGGNQPQHF. The CDR3 coding sequence is TGCGCCAGCAGCCAAAAGGCGAACAGTGGAGGCAATCAGCCCCAGCATTTT. The chain links TRBV4-3 to TRBJ1-5; D call uncertain. This CDR3 contains 17 residues. Germline V lookup: CDR1 LGHNA, CDR2 YSLEER. V shed 2 bases and J shed 2 bases, with 16 bases lying between them.

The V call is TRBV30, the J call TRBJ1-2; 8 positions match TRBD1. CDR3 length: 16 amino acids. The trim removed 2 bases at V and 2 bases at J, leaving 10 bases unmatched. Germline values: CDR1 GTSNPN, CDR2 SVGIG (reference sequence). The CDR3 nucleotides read TGTGCCTGGAGTTCCAAGGGGAGGGACAGGAACTATGGCTACACCTTC. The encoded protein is CAWSSKGRDRNYGYTF.

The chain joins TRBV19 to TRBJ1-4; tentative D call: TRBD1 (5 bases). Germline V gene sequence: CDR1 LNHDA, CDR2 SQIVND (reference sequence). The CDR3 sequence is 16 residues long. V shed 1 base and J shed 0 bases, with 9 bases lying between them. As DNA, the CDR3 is TGTGCCAGTAGTATAGGACAGCCCGCAACTAATGAAAAACTGTTTTTT. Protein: CASSIGQPATNEKLFF.

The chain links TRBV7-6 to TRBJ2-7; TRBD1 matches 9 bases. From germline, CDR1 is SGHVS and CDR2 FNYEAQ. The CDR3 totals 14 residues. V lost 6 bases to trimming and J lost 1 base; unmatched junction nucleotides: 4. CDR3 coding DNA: TGTGCCAGCAGATCCGGGACAGGGTCCTACGAGCAGTACTTC. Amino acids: CASRSGTGSYEQYF.

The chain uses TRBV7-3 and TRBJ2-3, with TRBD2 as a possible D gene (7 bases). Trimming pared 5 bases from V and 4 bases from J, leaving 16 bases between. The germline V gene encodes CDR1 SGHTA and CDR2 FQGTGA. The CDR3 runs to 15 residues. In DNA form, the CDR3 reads TGTGCCAGCAGCCTTAGGGGGAGGGGCGCAGATACGCAGTATTTT. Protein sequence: CASSLRGRGADTQYF.

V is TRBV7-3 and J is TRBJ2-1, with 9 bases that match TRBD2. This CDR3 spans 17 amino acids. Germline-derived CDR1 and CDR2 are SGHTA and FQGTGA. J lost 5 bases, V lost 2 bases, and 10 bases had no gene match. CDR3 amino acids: CASSLDPPTSGNNEQFF. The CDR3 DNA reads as TGTGCCAGCAGCTTAGACCCCCCGACTAGCGGAAACAATGAGCAGTTCTTC.

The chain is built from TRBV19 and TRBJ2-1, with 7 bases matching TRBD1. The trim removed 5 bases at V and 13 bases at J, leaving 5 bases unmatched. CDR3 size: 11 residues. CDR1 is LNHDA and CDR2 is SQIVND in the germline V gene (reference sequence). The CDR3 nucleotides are TGTGCCAGTAGTCACCGGGACAGACAGTTCTTC. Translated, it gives CASSHRDRQFF.

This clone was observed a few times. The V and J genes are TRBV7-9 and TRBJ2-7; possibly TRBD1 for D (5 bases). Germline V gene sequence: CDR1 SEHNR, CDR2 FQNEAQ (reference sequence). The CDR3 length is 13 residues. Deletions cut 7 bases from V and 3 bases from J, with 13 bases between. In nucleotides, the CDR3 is TGTGCCAGCACCTTCAGGGCTAACTACGAGCAGTACTTC. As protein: CASTFRANYEQYF.

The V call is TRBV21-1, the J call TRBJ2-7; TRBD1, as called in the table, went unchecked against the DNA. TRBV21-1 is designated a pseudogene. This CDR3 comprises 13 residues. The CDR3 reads CASSKPEGDRDHF. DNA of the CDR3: TGTGCCAGCAGCAAACCCGAGGGGGACAGGGACCACTTC.

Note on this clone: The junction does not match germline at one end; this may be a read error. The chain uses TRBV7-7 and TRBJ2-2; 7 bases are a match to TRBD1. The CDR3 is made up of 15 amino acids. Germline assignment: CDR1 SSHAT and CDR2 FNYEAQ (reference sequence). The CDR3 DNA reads TGTGCTAGCAGCTTAGAAGGGGGCCGGACCGGGGAGCTGTTTTTT. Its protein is CASSLEGGRTGELFF.

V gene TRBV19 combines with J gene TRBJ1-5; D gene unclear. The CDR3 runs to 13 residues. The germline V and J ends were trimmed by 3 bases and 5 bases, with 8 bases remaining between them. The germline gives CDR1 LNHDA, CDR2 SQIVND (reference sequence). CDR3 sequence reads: CASSIDIYQPQHF. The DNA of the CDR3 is TGTGCCAGTAGTATTGACATCTATCAGCCCCAGCATTTT.